This T cell receptor (beta chain) was found in a study of tumor-infiltrating lymphocytes in primary liver carcinoma. The blood RNA (from unsorted whole blood) was obtained, and germline DNA was also extracted. The patients carried chronic HBV infection and had received no treatment. Before the surgical procedure, around 4 milliliters of peripheral blood were collected. Constant-region priming of around 500 ng total RNA yielded TCR beta cDNA. Investigators got TCR beta libraries out of three nested multiplex PCR rounds, done with slightly modified ARM-PCR. MiXCR, applied by TCRdb to the multiplex PCR reads, yields one record per CDR3 protein. This table holds approximately 300,000 distinct CDR3 sequences, approximately 60% found once. This clonotype has more than one count but fewer than ten. Its specificity is unknown. Study-wide results and caveats: The top-250-clone fraction was significantly higher in tumors than in blood (p = 0.039).

The clonotype was recovered from a man in his forties with primary liver carcinoma and hepatitis B virus infection. The sample was peripheral blood.

The CDR3 here is CASNSQGAEDTQYF. DNA of the CDR3: TGTGCCAGCAACTCACAGGGGGCGGAAGATACGCAGTATTTT. J is TRBJ2-3 and V is TRBV6-6; TRBD1 aligns across 9 bases. This CDR3 comprises 14 residues. Germline V gene sequence: CDR1 MNHNY, CDR2 SVGAGI (reference sequence). V lost 7 bases, J lost 5 bases, and 7 bases stayed unmatched.